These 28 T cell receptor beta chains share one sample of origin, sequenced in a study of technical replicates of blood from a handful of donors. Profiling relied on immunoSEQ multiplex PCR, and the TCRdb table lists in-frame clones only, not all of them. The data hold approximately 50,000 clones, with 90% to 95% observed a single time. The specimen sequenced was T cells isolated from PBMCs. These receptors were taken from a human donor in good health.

The CDR3 is CASSYAELIQETQYF. As DNA, the CDR3 is TGTGCCAGCAGTTACGCCGAACTAATCCAAGAGACCCAGTACTTC. V usage is TRBV6-5 and J usage is TRBJ2-5, with D uncertain. This CDR3 contains 15 residues. Germline V gives CDR1 MNHEY, CDR2 SVGAGI. Trimming cost V 2 bases and J 1 base, with 11 bases left between them.

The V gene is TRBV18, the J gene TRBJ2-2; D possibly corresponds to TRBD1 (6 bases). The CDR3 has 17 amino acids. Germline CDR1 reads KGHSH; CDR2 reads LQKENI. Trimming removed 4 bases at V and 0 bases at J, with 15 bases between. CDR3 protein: CASSQRGTPSNTGELFF. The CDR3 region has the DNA TGTGCCAGCTCACAAAGGGGGACACCCTCGAACACCGGGGAGCTGTTTTTT. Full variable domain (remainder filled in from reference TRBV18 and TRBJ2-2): NAGVMQNPRHLVRRRGQEARLRCSPMKGHSHVYWYRQLPEEGLKFMVYLQKENIIDESGMPKERFSAEFPKEGPSILRIQQVVRGDSAAYFCASSQRGTPSNTGELFFGEGSRLTVL.

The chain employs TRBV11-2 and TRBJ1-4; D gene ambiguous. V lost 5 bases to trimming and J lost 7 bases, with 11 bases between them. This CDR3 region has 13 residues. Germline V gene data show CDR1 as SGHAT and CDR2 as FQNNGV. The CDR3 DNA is TGTGCCAGCAGCCTACCCGCTAGTGAAAAACTGTTTTTT. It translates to CASSLPASEKLFF.

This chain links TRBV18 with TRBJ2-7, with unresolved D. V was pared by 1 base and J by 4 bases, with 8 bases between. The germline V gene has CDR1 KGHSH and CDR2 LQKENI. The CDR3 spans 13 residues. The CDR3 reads CASSPQNGYEQYF. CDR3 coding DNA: TGTGCCAGCTCACCACAGAACGGTTACGAGCAGTACTTC.

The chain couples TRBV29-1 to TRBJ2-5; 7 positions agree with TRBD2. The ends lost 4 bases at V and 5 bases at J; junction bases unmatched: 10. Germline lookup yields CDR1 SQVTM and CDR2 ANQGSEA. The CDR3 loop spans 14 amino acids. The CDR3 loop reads CSVGPGAGRETQYF. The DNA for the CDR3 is TGCAGCGTTGGTCCGGGAGCGGGAAGGGAGACCCAGTACTTC.

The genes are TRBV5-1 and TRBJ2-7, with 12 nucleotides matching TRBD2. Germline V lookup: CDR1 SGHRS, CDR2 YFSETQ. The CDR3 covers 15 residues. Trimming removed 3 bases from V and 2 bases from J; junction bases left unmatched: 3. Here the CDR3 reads CASSWTSGEAYEQYF. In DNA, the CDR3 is TGCGCCAGCAGCTGGACTAGCGGGGAAGCCTACGAGCAGTACTTC.

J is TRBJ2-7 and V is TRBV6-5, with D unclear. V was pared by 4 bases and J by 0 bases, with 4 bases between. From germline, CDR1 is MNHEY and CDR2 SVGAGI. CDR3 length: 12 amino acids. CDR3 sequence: CASSSISYEQYF. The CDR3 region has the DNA TGTGCCAGCAGTTCAATCTCCTACGAGCAGTACTTC.

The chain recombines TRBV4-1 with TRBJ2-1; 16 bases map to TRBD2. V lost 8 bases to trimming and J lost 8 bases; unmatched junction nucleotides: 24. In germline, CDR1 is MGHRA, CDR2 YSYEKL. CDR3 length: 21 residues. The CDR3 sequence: CASLHEGTSGGAVQPRDEQFF. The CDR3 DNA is TGCGCCAGCCTCCACGAAGGGACTAGCGGGGGGGCGGTCCAGCCCCGGGATGAGCAGTTCTTC.

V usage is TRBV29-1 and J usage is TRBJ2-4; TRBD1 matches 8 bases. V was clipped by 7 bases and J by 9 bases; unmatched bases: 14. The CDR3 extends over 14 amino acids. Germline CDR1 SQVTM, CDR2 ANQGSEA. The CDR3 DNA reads TGCAGCGGGGGGACAGGACTGAGCCAGGGCATTCAGTACTTC. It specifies CSGGTGLSQGIQYF.

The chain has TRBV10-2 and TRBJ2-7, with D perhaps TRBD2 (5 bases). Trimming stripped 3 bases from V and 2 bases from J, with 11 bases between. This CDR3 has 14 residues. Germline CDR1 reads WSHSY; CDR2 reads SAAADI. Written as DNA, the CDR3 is TGCGCCAGCAGTGATAGGGAGCCAGCCTACGAGCAGTACTTC. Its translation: CASSDREPAYEQYF.

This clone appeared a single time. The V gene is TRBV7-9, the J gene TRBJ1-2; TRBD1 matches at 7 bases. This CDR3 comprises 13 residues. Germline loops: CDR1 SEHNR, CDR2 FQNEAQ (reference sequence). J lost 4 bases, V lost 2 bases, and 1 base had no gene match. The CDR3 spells CASSLKGAYGYTF. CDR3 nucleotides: TGTGCCAGCAGCTTAAAGGGGGCCTATGGCTACACCTTC. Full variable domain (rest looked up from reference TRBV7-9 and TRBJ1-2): DTGVSQNPRHKITKRGQNVTFRCDPISEHNRLYWYRQTLGQGPEFLTYFQNEAQLEKSRLLSDRFSAERPKGSFSTLEIQRTEQGDSAMYLCASSLKGAYGYTFGSGTRLTVV.

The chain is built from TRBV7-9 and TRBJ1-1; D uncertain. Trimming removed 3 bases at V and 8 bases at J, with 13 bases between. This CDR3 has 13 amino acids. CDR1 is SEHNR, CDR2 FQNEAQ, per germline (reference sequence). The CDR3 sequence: CASSFNQKREAFF. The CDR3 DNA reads TGTGCCAGCAGCTTTAATCAAAAGAGGGAAGCTTTCTTT.

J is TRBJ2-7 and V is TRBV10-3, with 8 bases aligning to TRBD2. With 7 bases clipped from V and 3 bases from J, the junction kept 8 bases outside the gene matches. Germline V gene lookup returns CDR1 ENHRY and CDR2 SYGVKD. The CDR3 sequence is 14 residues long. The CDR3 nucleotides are TGTGCCATCACCCACGCGGGGGGCAACTACGAGCAGTACTTC. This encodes CAITHAGGNYEQYF.

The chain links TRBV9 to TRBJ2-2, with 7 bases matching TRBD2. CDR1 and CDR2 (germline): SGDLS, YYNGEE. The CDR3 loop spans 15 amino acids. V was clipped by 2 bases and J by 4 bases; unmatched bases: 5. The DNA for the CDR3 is TGTGCCAGCAGCGTGAGCGGGATTCCCACCGGGGAGCTGTTTTTT. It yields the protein CASSVSGIPTGELFF.

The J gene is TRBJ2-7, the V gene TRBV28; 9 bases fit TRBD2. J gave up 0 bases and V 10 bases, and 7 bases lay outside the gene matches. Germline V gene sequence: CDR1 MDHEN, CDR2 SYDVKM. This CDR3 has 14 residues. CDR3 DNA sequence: TGTGCCACCGATTCTAGCGGGGTCTCCTACGAGCAGTACTTC. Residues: CATDSSGVSYEQYF.

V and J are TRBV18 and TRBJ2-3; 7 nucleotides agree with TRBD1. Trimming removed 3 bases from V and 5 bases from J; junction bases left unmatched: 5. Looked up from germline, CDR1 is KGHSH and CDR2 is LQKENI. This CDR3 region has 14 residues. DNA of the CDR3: TGTGCCAGCTCACCCGGGACAGCCGGAGATACGCAGTATTTT. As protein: CASSPGTAGDTQYF.

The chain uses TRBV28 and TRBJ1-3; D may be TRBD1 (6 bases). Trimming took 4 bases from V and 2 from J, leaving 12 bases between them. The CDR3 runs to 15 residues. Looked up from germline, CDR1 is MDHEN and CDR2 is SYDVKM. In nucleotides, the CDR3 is TGTGCCAGCAGTTCACAGGGAAGGGCTGGAAACACCATATATTTT. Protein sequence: CASSSQGRAGNTIYF.

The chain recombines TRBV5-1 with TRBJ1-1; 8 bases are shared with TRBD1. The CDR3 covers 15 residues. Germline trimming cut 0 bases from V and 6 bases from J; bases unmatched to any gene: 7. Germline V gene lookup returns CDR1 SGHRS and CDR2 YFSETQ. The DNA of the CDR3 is TGCGCCAGCAGCTTGGCCGGTGGGACAGGCCCTGAAGCTTTCTTT. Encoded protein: CASSLAGGTGPEAFF.

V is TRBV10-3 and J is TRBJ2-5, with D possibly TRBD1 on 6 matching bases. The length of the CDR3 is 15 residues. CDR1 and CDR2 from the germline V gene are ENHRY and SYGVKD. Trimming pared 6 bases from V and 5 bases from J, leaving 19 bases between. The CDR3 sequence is CAISDHRAQMETQYF. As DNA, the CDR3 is TGTGCCATCAGCGACCACAGGGCTCAGATGGAGACCCAGTACTTC.

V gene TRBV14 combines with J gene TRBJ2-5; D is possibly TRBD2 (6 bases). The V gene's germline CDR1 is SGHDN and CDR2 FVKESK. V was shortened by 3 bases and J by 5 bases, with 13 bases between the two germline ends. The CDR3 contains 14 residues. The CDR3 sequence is CASSHRGRQETQYF. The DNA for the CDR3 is TGTGCCAGCAGCCACCGAGGGAGGCAGGAGACCCAGTACTTC.

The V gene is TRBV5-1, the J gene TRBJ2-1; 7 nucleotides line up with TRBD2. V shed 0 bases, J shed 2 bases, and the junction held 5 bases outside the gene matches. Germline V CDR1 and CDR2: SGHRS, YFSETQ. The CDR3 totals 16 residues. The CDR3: CASSLGPAGTYNEQFF. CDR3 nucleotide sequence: TGCGCCAGCAGCTTGGGTCCAGCGGGGACCTACAATGAGCAGTTCTTC.

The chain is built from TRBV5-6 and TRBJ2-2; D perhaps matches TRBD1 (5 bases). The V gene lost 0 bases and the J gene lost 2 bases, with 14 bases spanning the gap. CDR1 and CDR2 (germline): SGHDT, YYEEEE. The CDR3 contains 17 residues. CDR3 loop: CASSLDVGAINTGELFF. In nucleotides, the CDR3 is TGTGCCAGCAGCTTGGACGTAGGGGCTATAAACACCGGGGAGCTGTTTTTT.

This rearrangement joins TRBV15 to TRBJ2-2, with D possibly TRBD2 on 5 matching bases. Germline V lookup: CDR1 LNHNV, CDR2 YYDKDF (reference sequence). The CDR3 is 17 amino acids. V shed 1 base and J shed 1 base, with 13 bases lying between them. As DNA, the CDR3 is TGTGCCACCAGCAGAGGAAAAGGAGAGGGGAACACCGGGGAGCTGTTTTTT. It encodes CATSRGKGEGNTGELFF.

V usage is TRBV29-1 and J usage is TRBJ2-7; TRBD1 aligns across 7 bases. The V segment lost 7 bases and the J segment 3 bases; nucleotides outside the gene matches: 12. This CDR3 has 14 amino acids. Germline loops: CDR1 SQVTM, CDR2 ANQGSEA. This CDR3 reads CSGSYRGEGYEQYF. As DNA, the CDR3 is TGCAGCGGATCTTACAGGGGTGAGGGCTACGAGCAGTACTTC.

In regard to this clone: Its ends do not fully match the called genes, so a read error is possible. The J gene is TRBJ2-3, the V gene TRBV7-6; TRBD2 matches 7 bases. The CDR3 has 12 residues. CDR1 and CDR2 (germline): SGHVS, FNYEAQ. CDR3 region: CASSFDGLGSDF. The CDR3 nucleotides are TGTGCCAGCAGCTTCGACGGACTAGGATCGGATTTT.

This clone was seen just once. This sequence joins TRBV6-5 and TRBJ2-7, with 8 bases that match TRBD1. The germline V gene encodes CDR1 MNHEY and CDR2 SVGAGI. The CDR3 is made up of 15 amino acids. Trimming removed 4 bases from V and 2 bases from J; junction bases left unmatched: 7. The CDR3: CASSFSRQGPYEQYF. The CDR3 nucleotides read TGTGCCAGCAGTTTTAGCCGACAGGGGCCCTACGAGCAGTACTTC.

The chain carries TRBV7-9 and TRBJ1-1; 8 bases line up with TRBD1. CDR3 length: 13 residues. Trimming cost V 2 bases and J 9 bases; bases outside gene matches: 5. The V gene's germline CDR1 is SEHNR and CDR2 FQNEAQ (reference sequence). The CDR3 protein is CASSLMGTGKAFF. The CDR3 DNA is TGTGCCAGCAGCTTAATGGGGACAGGAAAAGCTTTCTTT.

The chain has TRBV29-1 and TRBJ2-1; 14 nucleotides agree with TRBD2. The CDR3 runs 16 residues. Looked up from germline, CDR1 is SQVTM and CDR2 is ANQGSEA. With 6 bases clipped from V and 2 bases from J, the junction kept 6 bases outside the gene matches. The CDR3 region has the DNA TGCAGCGTAAAGGGACTAGCGGGAGTCACCTACAATGAGCAGTTCTTC. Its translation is CSVKGLAGVTYNEQFF.